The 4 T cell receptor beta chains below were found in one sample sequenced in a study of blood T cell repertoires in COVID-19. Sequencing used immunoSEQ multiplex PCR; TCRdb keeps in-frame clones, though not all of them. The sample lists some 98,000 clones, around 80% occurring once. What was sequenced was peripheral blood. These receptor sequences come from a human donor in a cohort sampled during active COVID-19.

DNA for the CDR3: TGTGCCAGCAGCTCATCAGGGGTTCTAGGCTACACCTTC. Amino acid sequence: CASSSSGVLGYTF. The chain has TRBV7-2 and TRBJ1-2; tentative D call: TRBD1 (6 bases). The germline CDR1 and CDR2 sequences are SGHTA and FQGNSA. V was shortened by 4 bases and J by 8 bases, with 14 bases between the two germline ends. This CDR3 contains 13 residues.

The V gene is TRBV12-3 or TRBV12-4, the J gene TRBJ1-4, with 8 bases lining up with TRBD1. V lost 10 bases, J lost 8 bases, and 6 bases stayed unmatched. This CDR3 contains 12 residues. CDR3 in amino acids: CATKQGAEKLFF. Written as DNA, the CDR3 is TGTGCCACAAAGCAGGGGGCAGAAAAACTGTTTTTT.

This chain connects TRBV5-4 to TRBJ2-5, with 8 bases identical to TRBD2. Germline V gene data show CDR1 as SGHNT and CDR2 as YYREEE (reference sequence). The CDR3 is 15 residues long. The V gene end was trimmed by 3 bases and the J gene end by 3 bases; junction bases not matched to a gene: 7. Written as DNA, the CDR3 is TGTGCCAGCAGCTCCCCGGTAGCGGGAAAAGAGACCCAGTACTTC. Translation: CASSSPVAGKETQYF.

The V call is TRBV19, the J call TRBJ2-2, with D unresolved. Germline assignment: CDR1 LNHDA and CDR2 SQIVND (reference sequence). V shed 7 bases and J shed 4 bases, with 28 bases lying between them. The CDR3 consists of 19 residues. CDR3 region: CASTPTEKREPYLTGELFF. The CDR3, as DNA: TGTGCCAGTACCCCAACAGAAAAAAGAGAGCCGTATCTCACCGGGGAGCTGTTTTTT. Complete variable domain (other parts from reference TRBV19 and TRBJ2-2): DGGITQSPKYLFRKEGQNVTLSCEQNLNHDAMYWYRQDPGQGLRLIYYSQIVNDFQKGDIAEGYSVSREKKESFPLTVTSAQKNPTAFYLCASTPTEKREPYLTGELFFGEGSRLTVL.